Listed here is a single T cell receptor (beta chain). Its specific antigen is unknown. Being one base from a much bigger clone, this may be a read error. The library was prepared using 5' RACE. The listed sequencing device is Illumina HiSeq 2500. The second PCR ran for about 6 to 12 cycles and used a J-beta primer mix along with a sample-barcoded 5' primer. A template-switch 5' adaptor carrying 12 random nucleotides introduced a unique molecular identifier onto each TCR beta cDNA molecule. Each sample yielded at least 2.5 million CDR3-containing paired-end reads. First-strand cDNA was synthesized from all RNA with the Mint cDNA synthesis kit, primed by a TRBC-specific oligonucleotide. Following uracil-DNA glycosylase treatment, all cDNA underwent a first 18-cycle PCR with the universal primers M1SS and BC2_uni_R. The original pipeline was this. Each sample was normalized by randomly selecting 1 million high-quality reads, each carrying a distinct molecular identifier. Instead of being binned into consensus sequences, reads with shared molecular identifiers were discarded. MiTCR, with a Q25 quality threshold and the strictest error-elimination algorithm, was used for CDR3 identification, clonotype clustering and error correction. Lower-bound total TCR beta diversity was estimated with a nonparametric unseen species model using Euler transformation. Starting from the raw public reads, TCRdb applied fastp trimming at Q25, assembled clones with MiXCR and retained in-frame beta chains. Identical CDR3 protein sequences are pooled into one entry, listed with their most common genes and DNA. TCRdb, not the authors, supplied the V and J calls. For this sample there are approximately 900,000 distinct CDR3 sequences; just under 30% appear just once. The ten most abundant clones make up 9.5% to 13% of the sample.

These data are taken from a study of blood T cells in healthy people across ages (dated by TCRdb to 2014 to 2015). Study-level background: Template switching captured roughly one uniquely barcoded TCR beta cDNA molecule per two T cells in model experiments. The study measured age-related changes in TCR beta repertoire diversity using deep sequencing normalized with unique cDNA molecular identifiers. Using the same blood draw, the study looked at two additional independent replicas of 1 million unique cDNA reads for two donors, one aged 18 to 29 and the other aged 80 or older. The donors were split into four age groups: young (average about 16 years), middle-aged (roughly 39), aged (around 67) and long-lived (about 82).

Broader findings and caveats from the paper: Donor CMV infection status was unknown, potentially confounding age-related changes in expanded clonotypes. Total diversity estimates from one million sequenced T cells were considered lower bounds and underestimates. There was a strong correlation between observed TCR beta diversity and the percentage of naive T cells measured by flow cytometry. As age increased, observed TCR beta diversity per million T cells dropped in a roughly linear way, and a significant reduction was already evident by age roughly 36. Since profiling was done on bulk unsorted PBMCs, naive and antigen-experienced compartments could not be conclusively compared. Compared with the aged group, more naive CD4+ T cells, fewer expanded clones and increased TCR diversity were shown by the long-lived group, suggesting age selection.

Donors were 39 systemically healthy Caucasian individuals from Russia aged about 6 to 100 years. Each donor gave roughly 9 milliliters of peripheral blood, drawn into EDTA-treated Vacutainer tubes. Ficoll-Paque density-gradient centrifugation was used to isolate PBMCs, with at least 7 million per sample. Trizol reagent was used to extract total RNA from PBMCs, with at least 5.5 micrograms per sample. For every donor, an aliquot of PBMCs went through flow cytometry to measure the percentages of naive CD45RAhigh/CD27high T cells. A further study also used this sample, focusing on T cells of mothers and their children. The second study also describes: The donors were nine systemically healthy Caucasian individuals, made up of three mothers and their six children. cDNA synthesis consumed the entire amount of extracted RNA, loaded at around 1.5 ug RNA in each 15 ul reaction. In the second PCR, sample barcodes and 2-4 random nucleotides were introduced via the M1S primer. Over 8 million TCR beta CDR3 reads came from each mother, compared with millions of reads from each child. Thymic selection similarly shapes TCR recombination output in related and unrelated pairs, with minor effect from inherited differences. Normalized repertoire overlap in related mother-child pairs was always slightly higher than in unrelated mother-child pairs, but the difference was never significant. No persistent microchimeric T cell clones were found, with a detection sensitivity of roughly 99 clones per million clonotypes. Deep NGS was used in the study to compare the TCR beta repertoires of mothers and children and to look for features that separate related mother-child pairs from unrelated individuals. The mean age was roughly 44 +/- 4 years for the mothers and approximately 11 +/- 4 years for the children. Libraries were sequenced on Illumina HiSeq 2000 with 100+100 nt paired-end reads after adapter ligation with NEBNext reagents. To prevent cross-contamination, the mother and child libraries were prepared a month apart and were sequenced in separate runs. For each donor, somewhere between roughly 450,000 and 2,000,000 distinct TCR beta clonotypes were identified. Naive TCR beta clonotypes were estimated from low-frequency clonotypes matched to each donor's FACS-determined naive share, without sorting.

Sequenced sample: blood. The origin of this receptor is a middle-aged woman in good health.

The DNA is TGTGCCAGCTCACCAAGGTCCGACGGAACCTATGGCTGCACCTTC. It translates as CASSPRSDGTYGCTF. This chain joins TRBV18 to TRBJ1-2, with the D segment identity uncertain. The CDR3 has 15 amino acids, counting the end cysteine and phenylalanine. The read is trimmed to its CDR3 DNA, 45 bases read in frame from base 1. Based on the germline V gene, the CDR1 and CDR2 sequences are KGHSH and LQKENI.